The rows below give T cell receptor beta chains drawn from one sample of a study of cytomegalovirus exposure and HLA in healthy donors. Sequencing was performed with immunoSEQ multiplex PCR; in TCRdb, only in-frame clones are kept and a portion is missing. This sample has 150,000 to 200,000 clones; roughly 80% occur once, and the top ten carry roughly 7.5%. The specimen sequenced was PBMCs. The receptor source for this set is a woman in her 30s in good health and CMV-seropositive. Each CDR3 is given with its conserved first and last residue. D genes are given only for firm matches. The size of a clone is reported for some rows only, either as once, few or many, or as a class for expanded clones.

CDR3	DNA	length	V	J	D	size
CASSYAGGPEAFF	TGTGCCAGCAGCTACGCAGGGGGGCCTGAAGCTTTCTTT	13	TRBV5-4	TRBJ1-1	TRBD1	NA
CASSQDLSGQGWNSPLHF	TGCGCCAGCAGCCAAGATCTTTCGGGACAGGGGTGGAATTCACCCCTCCACTTT	18	TRBV4-3	TRBJ1-6	TRBD1	NA
CASSLVDRVKRGYTF	TGTGCCAGCAGCTTAGTGGACAGGGTTAAGCGAGGCTACACCTTC	15	TRBV7-8	TRBJ1-2	TRBD1	NA
CASSLRRGEKLFF	TGTGCCAGCAGCCTCAGAAGGGGTGAAAAACTGTTTTTT	13	TRBV5-6	TRBJ1-4	NA	NA
CASSPRRTDIWGQETQYF	TGTGCCAGCAGCCCGCGTCGGACGGACATCTGGGGCCAAGAGACCCAGTACTTC	18	TRBV5-4	TRBJ2-5	NA	NA
CASSPPGGRVLNEQFF	TGTGCCAGCTCACCACCGGGCGGGCGTGTCCTCAATGAGCAGTTCTTC	16	TRBV18	TRBJ2-1	NA	NA
CASRRQIQSYEQYF	TGTGCCAGCCGACGACAGATTCAATCCTACGAGCAGTACTTC	14	TRBV5-5	TRBJ2-7	NA	NA
CASSKDRDVTDTQYF	TGTGCCAGCAGCAAGGACAGGGACGTGACAGATACGCAGTATTTT	15	TRBV2	TRBJ2-3	TRBD1	NA
CASSETTGPPLHF	TGTGCCAGCAGCGAAACGACAGGACCCCCCCTCCACTTT	13	TRBV6-5	TRBJ1-6	NA	NA
CASSQEGGSSGTQYF	TGTGCCAGCAGCCAAGAGGGGGGTAGTTCTGGGACCCAGTACTTC	15	TRBV4-2	TRBJ2-5	NA	NA
CSGSGGPNEQFF	TGCAGCGGCAGCGGGGGGCCGAATGAGCAGTTCTTC	12	TRBV29-1	TRBJ2-1	TRBD2	NA
CASSGTGNLNSPLHF	TGTGCCAGCAGCGGGACAGGAAATTTGAATTCACCCCTCCACTTT	15	TRBV7-2	TRBJ1-6	TRBD1	NA
CASSLSWGVYNSPLHF	TGTGCCAGCAGTTTATCTTGGGGGGTGTATAATTCACCCCTCCACTTT	16	TRBV27	TRBJ1-6	NA	NA
CASSVQSNYGYTF	TGTGCCAGCAGCGTACAGTCTAACTATGGCTACACCTTC	13	TRBV5-6	TRBJ1-2	NA	NA
CASSPIKRQGRETQYF	TGTGCCAGCAGCCCAATAAAGCGACAGGGTCGGGAGACCCAGTACTTC	16	TRBV14	TRBJ2-5	TRBD1	NA
CASSRTGREDQPQHF	TGTGCCAGCAGTCGAACTGGAAGGGAGGATCAGCCCCAGCATTTT	15	TRBV5-6	TRBJ1-5	NA	NA
CASSVEGATGNTIYF	TGTGCCAGCAGCGTAGAAGGAGCTACTGGAAACACCATATATTTT	15	TRBV9	TRBJ1-3	NA	NA
CASSSDSYEQYF	TGTGCCAGCAGCTCGGACAGTTACGAGCAGTACTTC	12	TRBV5-4	TRBJ2-7	NA	NA
CASSLSRAGELFF	TGTGCCAGCAGCTTAAGCAGGGCCGGGGAGCTGTTTTTT	13	TRBV7-9	TRBJ2-2	NA	NA
CASAGQGIYGYTF	TGTGCCAGCGCGGGACAGGGGATCTATGGCTACACCTTC	13	TRBV2	TRBJ1-2	TRBD1	NA
CASSDSGGSTDTQYF	TGTGCCAGCAGCGATAGCGGGGGGTCCACAGATACGCAGTATTTT	15	TRBV6-6	TRBJ2-3	TRBD2	NA
CASTGTGVETQYF	TGTGCCAGCACGGGGACAGGGGTTGAGACCCAGTACTTC	13	TRBV6-5	TRBJ2-5	TRBD1	NA
CSVDGRVSSYNEQFF	TGCAGCGTTGACGGGCGGGTCAGCTCCTACAATGAGCAGTTCTTC	15	TRBV29-1	TRBJ2-1	NA	NA
CASSEWGSTYEQYF	TGTGCCAGCAGTGAATGGGGCAGTACTTACGAGCAGTACTTC	14	TRBV25-1	TRBJ2-7	NA	NA
CASSLPYDSSEAFF	TGTGCCAGCAGCTTACCCTATGACAGTTCTGAAGCTTTCTTT	14	TRBV7-2	TRBJ1-1	NA	NA
CASMRSGSSYNEQFF	TGCGCCAGCATGCGGAGCGGAAGCTCCTACAATGAGCAGTTCTTC	15	TRBV5-1	TRBJ2-1	NA	NA
CASSLQRRGLQPQHF	TGTGCCAGCAGCTTGCAGAGGAGGGGGCTTCAGCCCCAGCATTTT	15	TRBV5-6	TRBJ1-5	TRBD1	NA
CASSLGGSGVPYEQYF	TGTGCCAGTAGCCTCGGGGGTAGCGGGGTTCCCTACGAGCAGTACTTC	16	TRBV19	TRBJ2-7	TRBD2	NA
CASSLGQGTNNEQFF	TGTGCCAGCAGCTTGGGACAGGGGACTAACAATGAGCAGTTCTTC	15	TRBV7-9	TRBJ2-1	TRBD1	NA
CASSSTGFGSPLHF	TGTGCCAGCAGCTCAACAGGATTTGGTTCACCCCTCCACTTT	14	TRBV5-5	TRBJ1-6	NA	NA
CASSPPGGAAYNEQFF	TGTGCCAGCTCACCACCGGGGGGAGCCGCCTACAATGAGCAGTTCTTC	16	TRBV18	TRBJ2-1	NA	once
CASSHSTGTAYEQYF	TGCGCCAGCAGCCATTCCACCGGGACAGCCTACGAGCAGTACTTC	15	TRBV4-3	TRBJ2-7	TRBD1	NA
CASNPGGQHYGYTF	TGTGCCAGCAACCCCGGGGGGCAGCACTATGGCTACACCTTC	14	TRBV13	TRBJ1-2	NA	NA
CASSGGGLSGNTIYF	TGTGCCAGCAGTGGGGGGGGCCTCTCTGGAAACACCATATATTTT	15	TRBV6-6	TRBJ1-3	NA	NA
CASSDRGGNTEAFF	TGTGCCAGCAGCGATAGAGGGGGGAACACTGAAGCTTTCTTT	14	TRBV9	TRBJ1-1	NA	NA
CASSVGDPDTQYF	TGTGCCAGCAGCGTAGGAGATCCGGATACGCAGTATTTT	13	TRBV9	TRBJ2-3	NA	NA
CASSLFRDRDNEQFF	TGTGCCAGCAGCTTGTTTCGGGACAGGGACAATGAGCAGTTCTTC	15	TRBV5-5	TRBJ2-1	TRBD1	NA
CASSVQGPSYEQYF	TGCGCCAGCAGCGTCCAGGGCCCCTCCTACGAGCAGTACTTC	14	TRBV5-1	TRBJ2-7	NA	NA
CASSSPGQGPGNTIYF	TGTGCCAGCAGTTCCCCAGGGCAGGGGCCTGGAAACACCATATATTTT	16	TRBV6-6	TRBJ1-3	NA	NA
CASSPTGSGNTIYF	TGTGCCAGCAGTCCAACAGGGTCTGGAAACACCATATATTTT	14	TRBV6-5	TRBJ1-3	NA	NA
CASRSQGSNEKLFF	TGTGCCAGCAGGTCCCAGGGTAGTAATGAAAAACTGTTTTTT	14	TRBV6-1	TRBJ1-4	NA	few
CASSLRASGEQETQYF	TGTGCCAGCAGCTTACGGGCTAGCGGGGAGCAAGAGACCCAGTACTTC	16	TRBV7-8	TRBJ2-5	TRBD2	once
CASSDARKRSHGYTF	TGCGCCAGCAGCGACGCCCGGAAGAGGAGTCATGGCTACACCTTC	15	TRBV4-1	TRBJ1-2	NA	NA
CASSPGLAEQETQYF	TGCGCCAGCAGCCCGGGACTAGCGGAACAAGAGACCCAGTACTTC	15	TRBV5-1	TRBJ2-5	TRBD2	NA
CASSYSGTRAETQYF	TGCGCCAGCAGCTATTCCGGGACTAGAGCGGAGACCCAGTACTTC	15	TRBV5-1	TRBJ2-5	TRBD2	NA
CASSLRRLLSDTQYF	TGTGCCAGCAGTTTGAGGAGGCTTCTATCGGATACGCAGTATTTT	15	TRBV28	TRBJ2-3	NA	NA
CASRPLGLALYEQYF	TGTGCCAGCAGGCCCCTGGGACTAGCGCTATACGAGCAGTACTTC	15	TRBV2	TRBJ2-7	TRBD2	NA
CASSDGGSSYNEQFF	TGTGCCAGCAGCGACGGCGGAAGCTCCTACAATGAGCAGTTCTTC	15	TRBV9	TRBJ2-1	NA	once
CASSLQSGGAGTEAFF	TGTGCCAGCAGCTTACAATCGGGGGGGGCCGGCACTGAAGCTTTCTTT	16	TRBV7-8	TRBJ1-1	NA	NA
CASSLNRVGGNTIYF	TGTGCCAGCAGCTTAAACAGGGTGGGAGGAAACACCATATATTTT	15	TRBV7-2	TRBJ1-3	NA	NA
CASSSYGQANTEAFF	TGTGCCAGCAGCTCCTATGGACAGGCGAACACTGAAGCTTTCTTT	15	TRBV7-6	TRBJ1-1	TRBD1	NA